The T cell receptor beta chain under discussion was sequenced for a study of metastatic and nonmetastatic thyroid tumors. Authors' analysis steps: Clinicopathological groups of papillary thyroid cancer showed CDR3 differences that were used to build a distant-metastasis classifier. TCRdb re-called clones from the PCR reads using MiXCR. Clone size and V and J calls follow TCRdb, not the original study. This sample has roughly 15,000 clones, with 26% found just once. The V gene lost 7 bases and the J gene lost 5 bases, with 21 bases spanning the gap. The CDR3 has 17 amino acids. Among the patients, none had received any treatment before thyroid surgery.

Input material: tumor tissue. The chain joins TRBV12-3 or TRBV12-4 to TRBJ2-6, with D possibly TRBD2 on 5 matching bases. The sequence came from a female donor with papillary thyroid cancer or a benign thyroid nodule (not recorded which). Some clones in this sample may be carry-over from other donors' samples. The CDR3 DNA is TGTGCCAGCACACCGTCCGGAGGTGGCTTCTGGGCCAACGTCCTGACTTTC. Residues: CASTPSGGGFWANVLTF.